The rows below give T cell receptor beta chains drawn from one sample of a study of T cell repertoires in cytomegalovirus infection. TCRdb called the reads again in MiXCR, with one record for every CDR3 protein. This table holds fewer than 650,000 distinct CDR3 sequences, over 35% found once. Which antigens these TCRs recognize remains unknown. This specimen was cultured PBMCs, taken from culture after CMV antigen stimulation. The receptor source for this set is a human donor in good health (CMV status not recorded). Some clones in this sample may be carry-over from other donors' samples. Both conserved end residues are part of each CDR3. The D gene is left open where the match is weak. The size entry is marked missing in some rows and otherwise reads once, few, many or a size class.

v_call	j_call	d_call	clone_size	cdr3_aa	cdr3_nt
TRBV12-3/TRBV12-4	TRBJ1-4	.	few	CASSFWGAHEKLFF	TGTGCCAGCAGTTTTTGGGGGGCGCACGAAAAACTGTTTTTT
TRBV7-2	TRBJ2-7	TRBD2	few	CASSLGLAGAGEQYF	TGTGCCAGCAGCTTAGGACTAGCGGGAGCCGGCGAGCAGTACTTC
TRBV25-1	TRBJ1-1	TRBD1	.	CASRSRYSGQGAAFF	TGTGCCAGCAGATCAAGGTACTCGGGACAGGGGGCAGCTTTCTTT
TRBV7-9	TRBJ2-1	.	few	CASSVKVLARGTLENEQFF	TGTGCCAGCAGCGTTAAGGTGCTAGCGCGCGGCACCTTGGAAAATGAGCAGTTCTTC
TRBV27	TRBJ1-4	.	.	CASRGLSGDRSEKLFF	TGTGCCAGCAGAGGTCTTTCGGGTGACAGGAGTGAAAAACTGTTTTTT
TRBV7-2	TRBJ2-5	.	.	CASSQTGTHLGTQYF	TGTGCCAGCAGCCAGACCGGGACGCACCTCGGGACCCAGTACTTC
TRBV12-3/TRBV12-4	TRBJ1-4	.	once	CASSPRPWGSSEKLFF	TGTGCCAGCAGTCCCCGACCCTGGGGGTCTAGTGAAAAACTGTTTTTT
TRBV7-2	TRBJ2-1	.	.	CASSPTQGDEQFF	TGTGCCAGCAGCCCTACGCAGGGAGATGAGCAGTTCTTC
TRBV7-8	TRBJ2-5	TRBD2	.	CASSNSGGGETQYF	TGTGCCAGCAGCAATAGCGGGGGGGGAGAGACCCAGTACTTC
TRBV6-1	TRBJ2-5	TRBD1	.	CASFSGTGGRETQYF	TGTGCCAGCTTCAGCGGGACAGGGGGGAGGGAGACCCAGTACTTC
TRBV6-5	TRBJ1-1	.	.	CASSRSGTKAFF	TGTGCCAGCAGTAGATCCGGGACGAAGGCTTTCTTT
TRBV20-1	TRBJ2-1	TRBD2	.	CSASQRGGSYNEQFF	TGCAGTGCTAGCCAGCGGGGGGGCTCCTACAATGAGCAGTTCTTC
TRBV7-9	TRBJ2-3	TRBD2	.	CASSLSSGTTDTQYF	TGTGCCAGCAGCTTATCTAGCGGGACCACAGATACGCAGTATTTT
TRBV4-1	TRBJ2-7	.	few	CASSQLTGYEQYF	TGCGCCAGCAGCCAACTTACGGGGTACGAGCAGTACTTC
TRBV28	TRBJ2-1	TRBD2	few	CASSLTSLEEQFF	TGTGCCAGCAGTCTGACTAGCCTGGAAGAGCAGTTCTTC
TRBV5-6	TRBJ2-7	.	.	CASSLVSGYEQYF	TGTGCCAGCAGCTTGGTATCGGGTTACGAGCAGTACTTC
TRBV5-1	TRBJ2-7	.	.	CASSPSRGSYEQYF	TGCGCCAGCAGCCCATCCCGGGGATCCTACGAGCAGTACTTC